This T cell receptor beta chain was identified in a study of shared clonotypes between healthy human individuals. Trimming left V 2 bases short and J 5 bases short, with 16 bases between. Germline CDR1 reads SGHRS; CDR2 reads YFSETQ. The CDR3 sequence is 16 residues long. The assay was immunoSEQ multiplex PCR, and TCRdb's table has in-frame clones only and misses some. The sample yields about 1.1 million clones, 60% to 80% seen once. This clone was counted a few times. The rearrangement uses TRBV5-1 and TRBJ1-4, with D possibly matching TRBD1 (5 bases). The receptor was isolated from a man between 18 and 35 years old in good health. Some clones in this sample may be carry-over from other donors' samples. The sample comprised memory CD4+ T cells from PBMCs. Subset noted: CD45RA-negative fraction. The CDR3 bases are TGCGCCAGCAGCTTATTACGGGCAGGGCAAAATGAAAAACTGTTTTTT. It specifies CASSLLRAGQNEKLFF.